The clone carrying this TCR beta chain was recorded at least ten times. Its antigen remains unknown. This sample is drawn from a study of T cells in Graves' hyperthyroidism and ophthalmopathy. Between the trimmed V and J ends, which lost 4 bases and 8 bases, there was a span of 18 bases. CDR1 is GTSNPN, CDR2 SVGIG, per germline (reference sequence). CDR3 length: 14 amino acids. Broader study findings: It was a median 6.5 months before onset that the model predicted ophthalmopathy.

What was amplified from RNA transcripts were TCR beta CDR3 regions. RT-PCR in the first round (using the HTBI primer set) targeted the TCR CDR3. Via MiXCR, TCRdb re-called the multiplex PCR reads, giving one row per CDR3 protein. The sample shows 400,000 to 450,000 distinct CDR3 sequences, roughly 15% of them seen only once. Sequenced: blood. The chain recombines TRBV30 with TRBJ2-1, with a weak D call TRBD1 (6 bases). This TCR was recovered from a man aged 18-30 years with Graves' ophthalmopathy. CDR3 loop: CAWNRVTGRHEQFF. CDR3 nucleotide sequence: TGTGCCTGGAATCGCGTCACAGGGAGACATGAGCAGTTCTTC. Full variable domain (missing parts from reference TRBV30 and TRBJ2-1): SQTIHQWPATLVQPVGSPLSLECTVEGTSNPNLYWYRQAAGRGLQLLFYSVGIGQISSEVPQNLSASRPQDRQFILSSKKLLLSDSGFYLCAWNRVTGRHEQFFGPGTRLTVL.